These 31 T cell receptor beta chains were sequenced from one sample in a study of spatial heterogeneity in lung cancer. TCRdb ran MiXCR on the 5' RACE reads and lists one entry per CDR3 protein. The sample records 15,000 or so distinct CDR3 sequences, 10% to 11% being singletons. Sample time point: sample taken at primary tumor resection. Tumor, nontumor lung or frozen PBMC supplied whole RNA that was sequenced unsorted. This specimen consisted of PBMCs, obtained at surgery. The receptors shown here come from a female donor with early-stage non-small cell lung cancer.

This clonotype was detected many times. V and J are TRBV27 and TRBJ1-1; 7 bases align to TRBD1. CDR3 length: 13 residues. Germline trimming cut 5 bases from V and 11 bases from J; bases unmatched to any gene: 11. Per germline, CDR1 MNHEY and CDR2 SMNVEV (reference sequence). CDR3: CASSPRDSLKAFF. The DNA for the CDR3 is TGTGCCAGCAGTCCCCGGGACAGTCTCAAGGCTTTCTTT.

This clonotype was seen many times. J is TRBJ1-2 and V is TRBV28, with D possibly TRBD1 on 5 matching bases. CDR1 and CDR2 from the germline V gene are MDHEN and SYDVKM. The ends were cut back, 7 bases at V and 6 bases at J, with 24 bases in the middle. The CDR3 consists of 16 residues. The CDR3 reads CASNQYGTSNNHGYTF. The CDR3 coding sequence is TGTGCCAGCAACCAATACGGGACTTCCAACAACCATGGCTACACCTTC.

Comment on this clonotype: A much larger clonotype is one base distant, so this may be a read error. The chain has TRBV7-8 and TRBJ1-1; TRBD1 agrees at 7 bases. This CDR3 has 14 residues. Germline lookup yields CDR1 SGHVS and CDR2 FQNEAQ. V shed 4 bases, J shed 3 bases, and the junction held 5 bases outside the gene matches. CDR3 nucleotide sequence: TGTGCCAGCAGCTCTCAACAGGGGCACACTGAAGCTTTCTTT. This translates into CASSSQQGHTEAFF.

There are many counts of this clonotype. The rearrangement uses TRBV29-1 and TRBJ2-7, with TRBD2 identical over 7 bases. This CDR3 comprises 15 residues. Germline CDR1 and CDR2: SQVTM and ANQGSEA. Unmatched junction bases numbered 14, after V lost 6 bases and J lost 3 bases. CDR3 protein: CSVQDGTGGSYEQYF. The CDR3 DNA sequence: TGCAGCGTCCAGGATGGGACGGGGGGTAGCTACGAGCAGTACTTC.

This clonotype showed up many times. The chain carries TRBV20-1 and TRBJ2-1; TRBD2 matches at 11 bases. V gave up 1 base and J gave up 4 bases; unmatched junction bases: 3. Looked up from germline, CDR1 is DFQATT and CDR2 is SNEGSKA (reference sequence). The CDR3 consists of 15 residues. The CDR3 sequence: CSARGLAGGYNEQFF. The DNA for the CDR3 is TGCAGTGCTAGAGGGCTAGCGGGGGGTTACAATGAGCAGTTCTTC.

This clonotype was observed many times. This sequence joins TRBV12-3 or TRBV12-4 and TRBJ1-1; unclear D gene. V shed 5 bases and J shed 1 base, with 14 bases lying between them. This CDR3 comprises 15 residues. This CDR3 reads CASSLLGGWNTEAFF. CDR3 DNA sequence: TGTGCCAGCAGTCTTCTCGGTGGGTGGAACACTGAAGCTTTCTTT.

This clonotype was seen many times. This sequence joins TRBV28 and TRBJ2-7; TRBD2 matches at 7 bases. Germline CDR1 is MDHEN and CDR2 is SYDVKM. The CDR3 covers 15 residues. With 8 bases clipped from V and 3 bases from J, the junction kept 13 bases outside the gene matches. CDR3 sequence: CASVPGRAANYEQYF. The CDR3 DNA reads TGTGCCAGCGTCCCGGGGAGGGCAGCTAACTACGAGCAGTACTTC.

The gene calls are TRBV6-4 and TRBJ1-5; no clear D. V was shortened by 3 bases and J by 0 bases, with 3 bases between the two germline ends. Germline CDR1 is MRHNA and CDR2 is SNTAGT. This CDR3 contains 13 residues. This CDR3 is CASSEGSNQPQHF. The CDR3 nucleotides are TGTGCCAGCAGTGAAGGTAGCAATCAGCCCCAGCATTTT.

The table lists this clonotype with many counts. This sequence joins TRBV7-2 and TRBJ2-3; D remains unclear. V was cut by 3 bases and J by 6 bases, with 7 bases left in between. Germline V gene sequence: CDR1 SGHTA, CDR2 FQGNSA. This CDR3 contains 12 residues. CDR3 in DNA: TGTGCCAGCAGCTTCTCTGGGGATACGCAGTATTTT. Protein: CASSFSGDTQYF.

This clonotype came up a few times. This chain links TRBV25-1 with TRBJ2-2; possible D gene TRBD2, 5 bases. The V gene's germline CDR1 is MGHDK and CDR2 SYGVNS. The CDR3 covers 13 residues. Trimming left V 6 bases short and J 5 bases short, with 10 bases between. The CDR3 coding sequence is TGTGCCAGCAGGGGGAGACTTACCGGGGAGCTGTTTTTT. It codes for CASRGRLTGELFF.

Comment on this clonotype: This may stem from a read error, because a much larger clone lies one nucleotide away. This chain joins TRBV29-1 and TRBJ1-1, with TRBD1 identical over 8 bases. In germline, CDR1 is SQVTM, CDR2 ANQGSEA. The CDR3 loop spans 15 amino acids. V lost 5 bases, J lost 6 bases, and 14 bases stayed unmatched. CDR3 coding DNA: TGCAGCGTTCCCCAGGGGGCGCGTGGAAACGCTGAAGCTTTCTTT. It yields the protein CSVPQGARGNAEAFF.

This clonotype has just a few counts. In nucleotides, the CDR3 is TGCAGTGCTAGAGAACAGGGAGCTGAAGCTTTCTTT. It specifies CSAREQGAEAFF. This sequence joins TRBV20-1 and TRBJ1-1, with D maybe TRBD1 (6 bases). Germline V gives CDR1 DFQATT, CDR2 SNEGSKA (reference sequence). This CDR3 region has 12 residues. V gave up 0 bases and J gave up 6 bases, with 8 bases separating them.

This clonotype was detected many times. The chain has TRBV12-3 or TRBV12-4 and TRBJ2-3; D call uncertain. The V gene lost 10 bases and the J gene lost 0 bases, with 11 bases spanning the gap. CDR3 length: 13 residues. CDR3 loop: CANKATSTDTQYF. CDR3 nucleotide sequence: TGTGCCAACAAAGCGACTAGCACAGATACGCAGTATTTT.

The CDR3 loop is CSARRGDRNIQYF. CDR3 coding DNA: TGCAGTGCTAGAAGGGGCGACCGTAACATTCAGTACTTC. This rearrangement joins TRBV20-1 to TRBJ2-4; a weak D match, TRBD1 (5 bases). The CDR3 is 13 residues long. The V gene's germline CDR1 is DFQATT and CDR2 SNEGSKA (reference sequence). The ends were cut back, 2 bases at V and 7 bases at J, with 12 bases in the middle.

The chain links TRBV19 to TRBJ2-6; D gene uncertain. This CDR3 region has 15 residues. CDR1 and CDR2 from the germline V gene are LNHDA and SQIVND (reference sequence). Trimming took 3 bases from V and 0 from J, leaving 6 bases between them. As DNA, the CDR3 is TGTGCCAGTAGTATCATGAGCTCTGGGGCCAACGTCCTGACTTTC. This codes for CASSIMSSGANVLTF.

This chain links TRBV10-3 with TRBJ2-7; D is perhaps TRBD2 (6 bases). The CDR3 length is 13 residues. Trimming took 6 bases from V and 1 from J, leaving 10 bases between them. CDR1 is ENHRY, CDR2 SYGVKD, per germline. CDR3 sequence: CAISQGLSYEQYF. CDR3 bases: TGTGCCATCAGCCAGGGACTTTCCTACGAGCAGTACTTC.

This clonotype was counted between two and nine times. The chain has TRBV20-1 and TRBJ1-6; unclear D gene. Trimming removed 6 bases from V and 6 bases from J, with 12 bases in between. There are 13 residues in the CDR3. Germline lookup yields CDR1 DFQATT and CDR2 SNEGSKA (reference sequence). CDR3: CSARRQPNSPLHF. The DNA of the CDR3 is TGCAGTGCAAGGAGGCAGCCTAATTCACCCCTCCACTTT.

In this sample, this clonotype turned up many times. The conserved final phenylalanine or tryptophan is absent from the CDR3, which likely points to a read error. The DNA is left out, because the CDR3 cannot be placed on it with certainty; the CDR3 is given as TCRdb lists it. The rearrangement uses TRBV3-1 and TRBJ2-7; the table calls TRBD2, which could not be checked here. Germline values: CDR1 LGHDT, CDR2 YNNKEL (reference sequence). The CDR3 length is 11 residues, termini included. The CDR3 loop is CASSHPTSLLD.

This clonotype was seen at least ten times. The CDR3 is CASSPAYEQYF. In nucleotides, the CDR3 is TGTGCCAGCAGCCCCGCCTACGAGCAGTACTTC. This chain connects TRBV5-6 to TRBJ2-7; D gene unclear. This CDR3 region has 11 residues. Per the germline V gene, CDR1 is SGHDT and CDR2 is YYEEEE. Trimming removed 4 bases at V and 2 bases at J, with 4 bases between.

This clonotype was recorded at least ten times. The J gene is TRBJ1-4, the V gene TRBV7-9; D ambiguous. The CDR3 is 12 residues long. Per the germline V gene, CDR1 is SEHNR and CDR2 is FQNEAQ (reference sequence). Trimming stripped 4 bases from V and 7 bases from J, with 7 bases between. CDR3 loop: CASSSVREKLFF. CDR3 nucleotide sequence: TGTGCCAGCAGCTCTGTACGTGAAAAACTGTTTTTT.

The table lists this clonotype with many counts. The CDR3 DNA sequence: TGTGCCAGCAGCTTAGCGAGGATTGGGACAGTCTTCTCGGTGGAGCAGTACTTC. Amino acids: CASSLARIGTVFSVEQYF. The rearrangement links TRBV11-2 to TRBJ2-7; the match to TRBD1 covers 7 bases. Germline assignment: CDR1 SGHAT and CDR2 FQNNGV. The CDR3 sequence is 18 residues long. J was trimmed by 7 bases and V by 1 base; bases with no gene match: 19.

Sample share makes this clonotype medium-sized. The CDR3 region has the DNA TGTGCCATCAGTGAGTCTGGGGCCGACGGGGAGCTGTTTTTT. Encoded protein: CAISESGADGELFF. J is TRBJ2-2 and V is TRBV10-3; possible D gene TRBD1, 5 bases. The V gene's germline CDR1 is ENHRY and CDR2 SYGVKD. V lost 0 bases to trimming and J lost 7 bases, with 9 bases between them. This CDR3 contains 14 residues.

The chain is built from TRBV11-2 and TRBJ2-7, with D uncertain. V shed 2 bases and J shed 10 bases, with 9 bases lying between them. Germline V gene data show CDR1 as SGHAT and CDR2 as FQNNGV. CDR3 length: 11 amino acids. The CDR3 spells CASSLLGSQYF. The CDR3, as DNA: TGTGCCAGCAGCTTATTGGGCTCCCAGTACTTC.

V is TRBV7-9 and J is TRBJ2-3; D uncertain. V dropped 2 bases and J dropped 8 bases, with 8 bases sitting between them. The germline gives CDR1 SEHNR, CDR2 FQNEAQ (reference sequence). This CDR3 spans 12 amino acids. The CDR3 coding sequence is TGTGCCAGCAGCTTACCCAGAGCTACGCAGTATTTT. It codes for CASSLPRATQYF.

This clonotype appeared once. The gene calls are TRBV4-2 and TRBJ1-4; D possibly corresponds to TRBD1 (6 bases). This CDR3 region has 17 residues. V lost 4 bases and J lost 7, with 22 bases in between. Germline CDR1 is LGHNA and CDR2 is YNFKEQ. CDR3: CASSLSTRRGAAEKLFF. The CDR3 bases are TGTGCCAGCAGCCTATCAACTCGACGGGGGGCAGCTGAAAAACTGTTTTTT.

This chain links TRBV29-1 with TRBJ1-1; a weak D match, TRBD1 (6 bases). The V gene lost 7 bases and the J gene lost 2 bases, with 11 bases spanning the gap. Germline CDR1 SQVTM, CDR2 ANQGSEA. The CDR3 loop spans 12 amino acids. The CDR3 DNA sequence: TGCAGCGCCGGGACACGTAACACTGAAGCTTTCTTT. Translation gives CSAGTRNTEAFF.

This clonotype was counted only a few times. The chain links TRBV29-1 to TRBJ2-5; D is ambiguous. CDR3 length: 10 amino acids. V lost 7 bases to trimming and J lost 7 bases, with 10 bases between them. The germline CDR1 and CDR2 sequences are SQVTM and ANQGSEA. CDR3 region: CSGISATQYF. CDR3 in DNA: TGCAGCGGGATTTCAGCGACCCAGTACTTC.

This clonotype was counted ten times or more. V usage is TRBV5-1 and J usage is TRBJ2-1, with 7 bases aligning to TRBD1. This CDR3 is 16 amino acids long. Trimming at V came to 4 bases and at J to 8 bases, leaving 15 bases not matched to a gene. Looked up from germline, CDR1 is SGHRS and CDR2 is YFSETQ. The CDR3 DNA reads TGCGCCAGCAGCCTAATAACCGGGACAGTAGTTCATGAGCAGTTCTTC. As protein: CASSLITGTVVHEQFF. Together with reference TRBV5-1 and TRBJ2-1, the CDR3 gives the full variable domain: KAGVTQTPRYLIKTRGQQVTLSCSPISGHRSVSWYQQTPGQGLQFLFEYFSETQRNKGNFPGRFSGRQFSNSRSEMNVSTLELGDSALYLCASSLITGTVVHEQFFGPGTRLTVL.

In this sample, this clonotype turned up a few times. This chain links TRBV11-2 with TRBJ2-3, with TRBD2 identical over 7 bases. The CDR3 totals 16 residues. Looked up from germline, CDR1 is SGHAT and CDR2 is FQNNGV. The ends lost 1 base at V and 1 base at J; junction bases unmatched: 5. CDR3 sequence (DNA): TGTGCCAGCAGCTTAGCTTGGGCGGGAGGCACAGATACGCAGTATTTT. Protein: CASSLAWAGGTDTQYF.

This clonotype was picked up a small number of times. The V gene is TRBV19, the J gene TRBJ1-2, with 8 bases aligning to TRBD1. Trimming cost V 6 bases and J 7 bases; bases outside gene matches: 4. CDR1 is LNHDA, CDR2 SQIVND, per germline (reference sequence). This CDR3 is built from 12 residues. CDR3 nucleotides: TGTGCCAGTAGGGACAGGGAGTCTGGCTACACCTTC. Amino acids: CASRDRESGYTF.

There are many counts of this clonotype. This chain connects TRBV12-3 or TRBV12-4 to TRBJ1-4; D is uncertain. CDR3 length equals 12 residues. V was pared by 9 bases and J by 8 bases, with 13 bases between. CDR3 residues: CASGNRWEKLFF. CDR3 nucleotides: TGTGCCAGTGGGAATCGTTGGGAAAAACTGTTTTTT.